This TCR beta chain was observed in a study of blood T cells in healthy people across ages. Together with a sample-barcoded 5' primer, a J-beta primer mix was included in a second PCR lasting about 7 to 11 cycles. One entry per CDR3 protein results from TCRdb running MiXCR on the 5' RACE reads. The sample includes about 1.8 million distinct CDR3 sequences, 49% of them seen just once. The sequence came from a woman in her thirties or forties in good health. Sequenced material: blood.

Here the CDR3 reads CASSSGEYNEQFF. The CDR3 nucleotides read TGCGCCAGCAGCTCAGGTGAATACAATGAGCAGTTCTTC. J is TRBJ2-1 and V is TRBV5-1; D is unresolved. The CDR3 is 13 residues long. Germline V gene lookup returns CDR1 SGHRS and CDR2 YFSETQ. Trimming left V 3 bases short and J 4 bases short, with 8 bases between.